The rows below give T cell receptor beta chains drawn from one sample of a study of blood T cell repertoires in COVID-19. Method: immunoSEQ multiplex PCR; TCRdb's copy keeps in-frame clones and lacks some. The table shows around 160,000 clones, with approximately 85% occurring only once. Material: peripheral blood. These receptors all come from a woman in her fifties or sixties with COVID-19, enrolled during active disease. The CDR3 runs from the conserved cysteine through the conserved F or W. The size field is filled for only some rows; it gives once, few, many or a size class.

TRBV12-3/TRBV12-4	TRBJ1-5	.	CASSQQRGQPQHF
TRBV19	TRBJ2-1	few	CASTTTRGLAGNNEQFF
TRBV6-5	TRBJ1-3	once	CASSYSGGSSGNTIYF
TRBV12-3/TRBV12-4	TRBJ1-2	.	CASRVAGGYGYTF
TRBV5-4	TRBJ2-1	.	CASSSRGNEQFF
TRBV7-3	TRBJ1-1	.	CASSQTGTGNTEAFF
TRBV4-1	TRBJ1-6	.	CASSPLVRSYNSPLHF
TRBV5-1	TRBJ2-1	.	CASSSGNEQFF
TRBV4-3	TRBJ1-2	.	CASSLGLASNYGYTF
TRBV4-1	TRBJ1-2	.	CASSSGSNYGYTF
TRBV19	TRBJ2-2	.	CASKEQGNTGELFF
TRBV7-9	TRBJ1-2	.	CASSPRAGVYGYTF
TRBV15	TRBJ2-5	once	CATSSGGGRETQYF
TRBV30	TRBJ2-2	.	CAWNPGQKNTGELFF
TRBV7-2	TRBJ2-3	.	CASTAGFSTDTQYF
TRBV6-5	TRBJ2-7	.	CASATEGDLSYEQYF
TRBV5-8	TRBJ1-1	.	CASSLDGPGTEAFF
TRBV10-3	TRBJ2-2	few	CAISVGAGGITGELFF
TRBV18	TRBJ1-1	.	CASSRRDIAEAFF
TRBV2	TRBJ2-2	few	CASSESLAVGTGELFF
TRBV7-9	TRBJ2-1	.	CASSFSVAADNEQFF
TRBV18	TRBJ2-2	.	CASSPLPSGGTGELFF
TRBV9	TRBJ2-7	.	CASSEAGSVAYEQYF
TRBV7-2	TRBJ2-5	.	CASSSAGRQETQYF
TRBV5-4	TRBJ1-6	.	CASRSATGGSNSPLHF
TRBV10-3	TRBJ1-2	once	CALSGPRESDYTF
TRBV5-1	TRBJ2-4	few	CASSWTPEGKNIQYF